This T cell receptor (beta chain) appears in the sequencing data of a study of graft-versus-host responses after intestinal transplantation (dated by TCRdb to the early 2020s). In the study overall: Recipients received multivisceral, liver-intestinal, or isolated intestinal transplants. Bulk TCR-beta CDR3 sequencing was used to track graft-versus-host and host-versus-graft alloreactive T cell clones in the graft, circulation and bone marrow after intestinal transplantation. Donor T cell macrochimerism was defined as a peak of at least 4% donor T cells among recipient peripheral blood mononuclear cells. Rather than being sequenced by the commercial service, samples from a few later patients were sequenced in-house on an Illumina MiSeq and processed with MiXCR. Alloreactive clones were identified by sequencing pre-transplant mixed lymphocyte reaction products and comparing them with unstimulated pre-transplant donor and recipient T cells. A cohort of 24 intestinal transplant recipients, including one retransplant, was enrolled, and 3 patients lacking pretransplant specimens were excluded. Every recipient was given anti-thymocyte globulin induction, then maintenance tacrolimus and steroids for 3 to 4 years. The research as a whole found: The relatively low number and heterogeneity of intestinal transplant patients limited the conclusions. In patients with donor T cell macrochimerism, the allografts had high GvH to HvG T cell clonal ratios. GvH clones were found in recipient bone marrow, and some of the GvH clones appeared earlier in ileal mucosa or blood, which is consistent with an intestinal mucosal origin. Early after transplant, peak levels of circulating GvH clones were found to be associated with declines in HvG clones.

Remarks on this clone: The antigen it recognizes is unknown. No quality values exist for individual bases; no much larger clone is one base distant.

The method was the immunoSEQ multiplex PCR assay. For most patients, genomic DNA was isolated with the Qiagen DNeasy Blood and Tissue Kit and shipped frozen to Adaptive Biotechnologies for TCR sequencing. High-throughput TCR-beta CDR3 sequencing of genomic DNA from most patients was performed by Adaptive Biotechnologies. In the paper's pipeline: TCR sequencing data for around 19 patients were retrieved from Adaptive's ImmunoSEQ software; a few other patients were processed with MiXCR and VDJtools. To correct CD4 versus CD8 sorting errors, any sequence found in both subsets at a frequency ratio below 5:1 was removed. CDR3 nucleotide sequences shared between donor and recipient were removed because their origin could not be assigned. At least 2-fold expansion over unstimulated cells and a minimum CFSE-low frequency of 0.002% (template counts) or 0.001% (read counts) were required for clones to be classified as alloreactive. Clones were considered mappable if detected in sequenced pre-transplant spleen, lymph node, or MLR CFSE-low populations of the donor or recipient. Cumulative frequency of alloreactive clones was calculated as a percentage of all sequences weighted by copy number. The source is immuneACCESS, and TCRdb retained only in-frame sequences with V and J called. Part of the clones is not carried over; for the studies checked, unresolved V genes explain less than half of this, and the remainder is unexplained. V and J calls and clone size are as listed in that table; D and trimming were resolved from the DNA. This sample comprises around 90,000 clones, roughly 92% of them detected only once. The top ten constitute around 0.33% of the sample.

CDR1 and CDR2 were assigned from the germline V gene as SQVTM and ANQGSEA. The junction shows trimming of 3 bases on V and 1 base on J, and the gene matches do not reach 5 bases of it. Spanning cysteine to phenylalanine, the CDR3 consists of 15 amino acids. Here the CDR3 DNA is all that survives: 45 bases in frame from base 1. This specimen's time point label, interpreted: cells obtained before transplantation from donor or recipient. CD3+CD4+ and CD3+CD8+ populations were FACS-sorted from unstimulated pre-transplant donor and recipient cells taken from spleen or lymph nodes. This chain is built from TRBV29-1 and TRBJ2-3; a stretch of 9 junction bases matches TRBD2. This TCR derives from a human donor who received an intestinal transplant. The sample was unstimulated CD4+ T cells sorted from spleen or lymph node cells, taken before intestinal transplant. The CDR3 here reads CSVDGPSGGTDTQYF. The DNA reads as follows: TGCAGCGTTGATGGGCCTAGCGGGGGCACAGATACGCAGTATTTT.